This T cell receptor beta chain was recovered during a study of Graves' ophthalmopathy and Graves' hyperthyroidism. At the level of the study: If no ophthalmopathy appeared within 18 months of follow-up, hyperthyroidism was termed stable.

Patients newly diagnosed with hyperthyroidism, under 2 months' duration, were aged 18 to 65, the study reports. RNA transcripts were the template, and TCR beta CDR3 regions were amplified from them. HTBI primers served in a first-round RT-PCR, which a second-round multiplex PCR followed. MiXCR, applied by TCRdb to the multiplex PCR reads, yields one record per CDR3 protein. The profile shows roughly 1.1 million distinct CDR3 sequences, 35% to 40% of them singletons. General study points: Ophthalmopathy progression predictions by the model showed roughly 77% specificity and 60% to 71% sensitivity. Thyroid clonotypes that were expanded above 0.001 frequency mostly also appeared in blood.

Germline-derived CDR1 and CDR2 are ENHRY and SYGVKD. This CDR3 comprises 15 residues. As to this clonotype: Antigen specificity is unknown. Since a much larger clone is just one base distant, this may be a read error.

This rearrangement joins TRBV10-3 to TRBJ2-7, with TRBD2 identical over 9 bases. Material for sequencing was peripheral blood or thyroid tissue (not recorded which). This receptor was identified in an adult man with Graves' hyperthyroidism. The CDR3 sequence: CASSLREGLTYERYF. The CDR3 nucleotides read TGTGCCAGCAGCCTGCGGGAGGGCCTCACCTACGAGCGGTACTTC.